The rows below give T cell receptor beta chains drawn from one sample of a study of cytomegalovirus exposure and HLA in healthy donors. Libraries were prepared by immunoSEQ multiplex PCR; TCRdb keeps only in-frame clonotypes and omits some of them. The sample records approximately 91,000 clones, under 75% being singletons. What was sequenced was PBMCs. The receptors were sampled from a female donor in good health and CMV-seronegative. The CDR3 runs from the conserved cysteine through the conserved F or W. The order of the fields is V gene, clone size, J gene, D gene, CDR3 protein, CDR3 DNA. The D gene is left open where the match is weak. Some rows have no size entry. The others give once, few or many, or a class for an expanded clone.

v_call: TRBV2
clone_size: few
j_call: TRBJ2-5
d_call: -
cdr3_aa: CATSGQRLIETQYF
cdr3_nt: TGTGCCACCTCTGGACAGAGGCTTATAGAGACCCAGTACTTC

v_call: TRBV11-1
clone_size: few
j_call: TRBJ2-5
d_call: TRBD1
cdr3_aa: CASSYRGQETQYF
cdr3_nt: TGTGCCAGCAGTTACAGGGGCCAAGAGACCCAGTACTTC

v_call: TRBV4-1
clone_size: few
j_call: TRBJ2-2
d_call: TRBD1
cdr3_aa: CASSGTGGRNTGELFF
cdr3_nt: TGCGCCAGCAGTGGTACAGGGGGCCGGAACACCGGGGAGCTGTTTTTT

v_call: TRBV6-1
clone_size: -
j_call: TRBJ2-2
d_call: TRBD2
cdr3_aa: CASSLAGDTGELFF
cdr3_nt: TGTGCCAGCAGCTTAGCGGGAGACACCGGGGAGCTGTTTTTT

v_call: TRBV27
clone_size: -
j_call: TRBJ2-1
d_call: TRBD2
cdr3_aa: CASSPGLAGRSNEQFF
cdr3_nt: TGTGCCAGCAGTCCCGGACTAGCGGGACGATCTAATGAGCAGTTCTTC

v_call: TRBV6-4
clone_size: -
j_call: TRBJ2-3
d_call: TRBD1
cdr3_aa: CASGTGGATDTQYF
cdr3_nt: TGTGCCAGCGGGACAGGGGGCGCGACAGATACGCAGTATTTT

v_call: TRBV18
clone_size: -
j_call: TRBJ2-2
d_call: TRBD1
cdr3_aa: CASSSKDRGKVGELFF
cdr3_nt: TGTGCCAGCTCATCGAAGGACAGGGGAAAGGTCGGGGAGCTGTTTTTT

v_call: TRBV4-1
clone_size: few
j_call: TRBJ2-1
d_call: -
cdr3_aa: CASSPVGRNEQFF
cdr3_nt: TGCGCCAGCAGCCCGGTGGGGCGCAATGAGCAGTTCTTC

v_call: TRBV29-1
clone_size: -
j_call: TRBJ2-3
d_call: -
cdr3_aa: CSPGGGFHSTDTQYF
cdr3_nt: TGCAGCCCCGGCGGGGGCTTCCATAGCACAGATACGCAGTATTTT

v_call: TRBV12-5
clone_size: -
j_call: TRBJ2-1
d_call: -
cdr3_aa: CASGSGHYNEQFF
cdr3_nt: TGTGCTAGTGGTTCGGGACATTACAATGAGCAGTTCTTC

v_call: TRBV11-2
clone_size: -
j_call: TRBJ2-7
d_call: TRBD2
cdr3_aa: CASSLTSGGNEQYF
cdr3_nt: TGTGCCAGCAGCCTGACTAGCGGGGGGAACGAGCAGTACTTC

v_call: TRBV7-9
clone_size: few
j_call: TRBJ1-1
d_call: TRBD1
cdr3_aa: CASSAPTLTGANTEAFF
cdr3_nt: TGTGCCAGCAGCGCCCCTACTCTGACAGGGGCGAACACTGAAGCTTTCTTT

v_call: TRBV19
clone_size: -
j_call: TRBJ2-5
d_call: -
cdr3_aa: CASSNRQETQYF
cdr3_nt: TGTGCCAGTAGTAACAGACAAGAGACCCAGTACTTC

v_call: TRBV28
clone_size: few
j_call: TRBJ1-2
d_call: -
cdr3_aa: CASSLDKGAFYGYTF
cdr3_nt: TGTGCCAGCAGTTTAGATAAAGGGGCATTCTATGGCTACACCTTC

v_call: TRBV28
clone_size: -
j_call: TRBJ1-2
d_call: TRBD1
cdr3_aa: CASSLGIGGFVNYGYTF
cdr3_nt: TGTGCCAGCAGTTTAGGAATAGGGGGCTTCGTTAACTATGGCTACACCTTC

v_call: TRBV7-2
clone_size: -
j_call: TRBJ2-5
d_call: -
cdr3_aa: CASSLDLQGQYF
cdr3_nt: TGTGCCAGCAGCTTAGACCTCCAGGGCCAGTACTTC

v_call: TRBV6-5
clone_size: -
j_call: TRBJ1-2
d_call: TRBD1
cdr3_aa: CASSYSRATGANGYTF
cdr3_nt: TGTGCCAGCAGTTACTCGAGGGCCACAGGGGCGAATGGCTACACCTTC

v_call: TRBV28
clone_size: -
j_call: TRBJ1-3
d_call: TRBD1
cdr3_aa: CASSSGQGSTGNTIYF
cdr3_nt: TGTGCCAGCAGTTCAGGACAGGGGAGTACTGGAAACACCATATATTTT

v_call: TRBV27
clone_size: once
j_call: TRBJ2-7
d_call: -
cdr3_aa: CASSFGTEQYF
cdr3_nt: TGTGCCAGCAGTTTCGGGACTGAGCAGTACTTC

v_call: TRBV6-5
clone_size: -
j_call: TRBJ2-7
d_call: -
cdr3_aa: CASSFTGSREQYF
cdr3_nt: TGTGCCAGCAGTTTTACAGGGTCGCGAGAGCAGTACTTC

v_call: TRBV7-6
clone_size: once
j_call: TRBJ2-1
d_call: -
cdr3_aa: CASSLETRSNEQFF
cdr3_nt: TGTGCCAGCAGCTTAGAGACTAGGAGCAATGAGCAGTTCTTC

v_call: TRBV4-1
clone_size: -
j_call: TRBJ2-7
d_call: TRBD1
cdr3_aa: CASSLRDRGSYEQYF
cdr3_nt: TGCGCCAGCAGCCTCAGGGACAGGGGTTCCTACGAGCAGTACTTC

v_call: TRBV5-6
clone_size: -
j_call: TRBJ2-2
d_call: -
cdr3_aa: CASSFGGNTGELFF
cdr3_nt: TGTGCCAGCAGCTTCGGGGGGAACACCGGGGAGCTGTTTTTT

v_call: TRBV15
clone_size: once
j_call: TRBJ1-1
d_call: -
cdr3_aa: CATSRGGTEAFF
cdr3_nt: TGTGCCACCAGCAGAGGCGGGACTGAAGCTTTCTTT

v_call: TRBV6-5
clone_size: once
j_call: TRBJ2-3
d_call: TRBD1
cdr3_aa: CASSYQPGQGTDTQYF
cdr3_nt: TGTGCCAGCAGTTATCAACCGGGACAGGGCACAGATACGCAGTATTTT

v_call: TRBV5-1
clone_size: few
j_call: TRBJ1-1
d_call: -
cdr3_aa: CASSLVGENTEAFF
cdr3_nt: TGCGCCAGCAGCTTGGTAGGGGAGAACACTGAAGCTTTCTTT